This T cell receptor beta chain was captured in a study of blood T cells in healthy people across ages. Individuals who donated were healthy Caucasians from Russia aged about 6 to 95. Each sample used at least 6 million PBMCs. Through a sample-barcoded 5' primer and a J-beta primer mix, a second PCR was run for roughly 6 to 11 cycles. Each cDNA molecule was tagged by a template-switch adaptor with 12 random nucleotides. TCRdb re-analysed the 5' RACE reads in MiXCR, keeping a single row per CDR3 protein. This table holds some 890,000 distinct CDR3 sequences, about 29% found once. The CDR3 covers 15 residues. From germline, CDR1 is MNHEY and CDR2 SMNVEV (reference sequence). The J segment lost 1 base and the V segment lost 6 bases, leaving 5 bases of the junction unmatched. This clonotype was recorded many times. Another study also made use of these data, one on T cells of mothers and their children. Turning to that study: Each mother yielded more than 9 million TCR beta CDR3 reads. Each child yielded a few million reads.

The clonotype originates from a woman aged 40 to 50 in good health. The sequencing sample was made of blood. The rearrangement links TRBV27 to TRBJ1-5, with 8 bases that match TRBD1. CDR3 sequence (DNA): TGTGCCAGCAGCTTTAGACAGGGGAGCAATCAGCCCCAGCATTTT. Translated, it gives CASSFRQGSNQPQHF.